This T cell receptor beta chain originates from a study of vaccination effects on CD4 cells after COVID-19. Study-wide background: Either the mRNA-1273 or the BNT162b2 vaccine was given to participants as two doses.

The germline V gene encodes CDR1 LNHDA and CDR2 SQIVND (reference sequence). Germline trimming cut 2 bases from V and 6 bases from J; bases unmatched to any gene: 6. The CDR3 extends over 15 amino acids. On this clone itself: The antigen remains undetermined.

Prior to sequencing, the ViraFEST assay stimulated PBMC with viral peptide pools, which expanded the antigen-specific CD4+ T cells. Cells that had been cultured for less than eleven days were the source of isolated CD4+ T cells. Among the vaccine recipients, none had a prior SARS-CoV-2 infection, and nucleocapsid antibodies were negative. It was with around 9.9 IU/ml IL-2 and 8 to 10 ug/ml peptides that about 2 million PBMC per well were cultured. Cells had half their medium changed to IL-2 medium on days 3 and 7. The assay was immunoSEQ multiplex PCR, and TCRdb's table has in-frame clones only and misses some. The data hold roughly 61,000 clones, with 81% observed a single time.

Source: CD4+ T cells from PBMCs cultured with HCoV-229E spike peptides, taken before COVID-19 vaccination. This sequence originates from a human donor who received a COVID-19 vaccine. The V and J genes are TRBV19 and TRBJ2-1; 8 positions agree with TRBD1. CDR3 sequence (DNA): TGTGCCAGTAGTATACAGGGGGCGCGAGGCAATGAGCAGTTCTTC. This encodes CASSIQGARGNEQFF.